This TCR beta chain was profiled in a study of naive and memory T cell subsets. Study findings and constraints: Gini index rose across naive, CM, EM and EMRA in CD4 and CD8. Each distinct alpha or beta sequence counts as one clonotype.

An equimolar mix of two oligonucleotides served as the beta constant-region primer for TRBC1 and TRBC2. The ligated cDNA underwent four PCR rounds using SP2 and nested alpha and beta constant-region primers. TCRdb independently ran MiXCR on the UMI-ligation and nested PCR reads; one entry per CDR3 protein. The sample lists tens of thousands of distinct CDR3 sequences, about an eighth seen once, with approximately 20% in the top ten. This CDR3 comprises 15 residues. V gave up 2 bases and J gave up 3 bases; unmatched junction bases: 3. Germline V gene sequence: CDR1 SGHAT, CDR2 FQNNGV. Only a few counts were recorded for this clonotype. The target antigen is unknown. CMV status came from CD4+ T cell IFNgamma after overnight CMV lysate stimulation of fresh PBMCs.

The chain has TRBV11-2 and TRBJ2-5; 10 positions match TRBD2. This sequence was found in a human donor in good health. Specimen: effector memory CD4+ T cells from blood. Subset in this sample: effector memory, CD45RA- CD27-. CDR3 residues: CASSLLAGVEETQYF. The CDR3, as DNA: TGTGCCAGCAGCTTACTAGCGGGAGTTGAAGAGACCCAGTACTTC.